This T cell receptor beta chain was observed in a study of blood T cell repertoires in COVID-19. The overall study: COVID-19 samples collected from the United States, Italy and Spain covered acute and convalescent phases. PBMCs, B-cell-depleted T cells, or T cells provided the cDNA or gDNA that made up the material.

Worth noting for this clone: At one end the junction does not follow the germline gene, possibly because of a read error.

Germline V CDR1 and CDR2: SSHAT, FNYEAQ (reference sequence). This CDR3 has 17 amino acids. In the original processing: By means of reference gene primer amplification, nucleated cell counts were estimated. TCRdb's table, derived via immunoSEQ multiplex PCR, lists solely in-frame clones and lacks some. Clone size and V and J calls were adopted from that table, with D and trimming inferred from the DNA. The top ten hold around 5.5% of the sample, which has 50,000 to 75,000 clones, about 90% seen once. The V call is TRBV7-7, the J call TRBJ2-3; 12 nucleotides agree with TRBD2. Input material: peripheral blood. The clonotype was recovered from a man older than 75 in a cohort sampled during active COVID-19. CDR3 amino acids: CASSFGTSGFDTDTQYF. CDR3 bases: TGTGCTAGCAGCTTTGGGACTAGCGGGTTCGACACAGATACGCAGTATTTT.